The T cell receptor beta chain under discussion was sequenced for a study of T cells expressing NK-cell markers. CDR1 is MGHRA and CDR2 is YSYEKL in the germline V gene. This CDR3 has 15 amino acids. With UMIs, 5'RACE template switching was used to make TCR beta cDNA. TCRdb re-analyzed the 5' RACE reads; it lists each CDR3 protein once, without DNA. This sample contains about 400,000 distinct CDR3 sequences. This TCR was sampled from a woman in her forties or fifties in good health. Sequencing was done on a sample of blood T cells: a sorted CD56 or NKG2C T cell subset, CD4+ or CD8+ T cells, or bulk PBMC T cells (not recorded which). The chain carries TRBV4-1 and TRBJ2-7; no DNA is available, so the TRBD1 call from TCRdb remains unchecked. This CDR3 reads CASSQRDSDAYEQYF.